These 25 T cell receptor beta chains were sequenced from one sample in a study of blood T cell repertoires in COVID-19. Produced via immunoSEQ multiplex PCR; TCRdb's table is partial and in-frame only. The sample carries approximately 21,000 clones, over 65% recorded once. Sequenced: peripheral blood. These receptors were obtained from a human donor in a cohort sampled during active or convalescent COVID-19.

The chain combines TRBV28 with TRBJ2-7; TRBD2 aligns across 15 bases. This CDR3 spans 20 amino acids. Germline CDR1 MDHEN, CDR2 SYDVKM. The trim removed 1 base at V and 0 bases at J, leaving 10 bases unmatched. The CDR3 DNA is TGTGCCAGCAGTTTATTTATCAAGGGACTAGCGGGAGGACTCTCCTACGAGCAGTACTTC. Translation gives CASSLFIKGLAGGLSYEQYF.

The V gene is TRBV30, the J gene TRBJ1-2, with unresolved D. This CDR3 comprises 12 residues. Germline V gene sequence: CDR1 GTSNPN, CDR2 SVGIG (reference sequence). Deletions cut 4 bases from V and 2 bases from J, with 8 bases between. The CDR3 loop reads CAWTTGNYGYTF. The CDR3 DNA follows: TGTGCCTGGACGACTGGAAACTATGGCTACACCTTC.

The CDR3 spells CASSRGQDYEQYV. In DNA, the CDR3 is TGTGCCAGCTCTCGTGGACAGGACTACGAGCAGTACGTC. V gene TRBV18 combines with J gene TRBJ2-7; the match to TRBD1 covers 7 bases. Germline CDR1 and CDR2: KGHSH and LQKENI. CDR3 length: 13 residues. Unmatched junction bases numbered 5, after V lost 6 bases and J lost 3 bases.

This clone was recorded a few times. The V and J genes are TRBV10-3 and TRBJ2-3; D remains ambiguous. Per the germline V gene, CDR1 is ENHRY and CDR2 is SYGVKD. This CDR3 is built from 14 residues. V dropped 6 bases and J dropped 3 bases, with 13 bases sitting between them. The DNA for the CDR3 is TGTGCCATCAGCGTATCCGACACGACAGATACGCAGTATTTT. Its protein is CAISVSDTTDTQYF.

The sample holds a few counts of this clone. The V and J genes are TRBV5-1 and TRBJ2-5; D is possibly TRBD1 (6 bases). Trimming took off 2 bases at V and 2 bases at J, with 13 bases between the two ends. The CDR3 is made up of 15 amino acids. Germline V gives CDR1 SGHRS, CDR2 YFSETQ. Here the CDR3 DNA reads TGCGCCAGCAGCTTAGATGGGACATGGCAAGAGACCCAGTACTTC. The encoded protein is CASSLDGTWQETQYF.

This clone was recorded once. The rearrangement links TRBV6-2 or TRBV6-3 to TRBJ1-2; the D is unclear. Germline loops: CDR1 MNHEY, CDR2 SVGEGT. V gave up 6 bases and J gave up 4 bases, with 21 bases separating them. The CDR3 loop spans 16 amino acids. The CDR3 reads CASSPPVGDPSYGYTF. CDR3 sequence (DNA): TGTGCCAGCAGCCCTCCGGTGGGAGATCCCTCCTATGGCTACACCTTC.

V usage is TRBV6-2 or TRBV6-3 and J usage is TRBJ2-5; 8 bases agree with TRBD1. J was trimmed by 4 bases and V by 4 bases; bases with no gene match: 5. The CDR3 length is 14 residues. Germline values: CDR1 MNHEY, CDR2 SVGEGT. The DNA for the CDR3 is TGTGCCAGCAGTTCTTGGACAGGGAGAGAGACCCAGTACTTC. It encodes CASSSWTGRETQYF.

This clone has more than one count but fewer than ten. The V gene is TRBV6-2 or TRBV6-3, the J gene TRBJ1-5, with a weak D call TRBD1 (5 bases). The CDR3 sequence is 15 residues long. Trimming took off 5 bases at V and 5 bases at J, with 16 bases between the two ends. CDR1 MNHEY and CDR2 SVGEGT come from the germline V gene. The DNA for the CDR3 is TGTGCCAGCAGTGCCATGGGGGGAAGCGATCAGCCCCAGCATTTT. This sequence encodes CASSAMGGSDQPQHF.

Written as DNA, the CDR3 is TGTGCCAGCACCCGGGGATCGGCACATTCACCCCTCCACTTT. This codes for CASTRGSAHSPLHF. This chain connects TRBV7-2 to TRBJ1-6; D uncertain. Trimming removed 7 bases at V and 8 bases at J, with 15 bases between. CDR1 is SGHTA, CDR2 FQGNSA, per germline. CDR3 length: 14 amino acids.

This clone was detected only once. The chain is built from TRBV6-5 and TRBJ2-3; 7 nucleotides agree with TRBD2. Germline V gene data show CDR1 as MNHEY and CDR2 as SVGAGI. Trimming cost V 6 bases and J 0 bases; bases outside gene matches: 6. This CDR3 region has 15 residues. The CDR3 sequence: CASRPTSLSTDTQYF. In DNA, the CDR3 is TGTGCCAGCAGACCGACTAGCCTTAGCACAGATACGCAGTATTTT.

The rearrangement links TRBV10-2 to TRBJ1-6, with D perhaps TRBD1 (5 bases). This CDR3 has 14 residues. CDR1 is WSHSY, CDR2 SAAADI, per germline. V was cut by 4 bases and J by 9 bases, with 13 bases left in between. The CDR3 here is CASSGAGMGSPLHF. The CDR3 DNA follows: TGCGCCAGCAGTGGGGCAGGGATGGGTTCACCCCTCCACTTT.

The chain has TRBV5-1 and TRBJ1-4; no firm D call. Germline V gene sequence: CDR1 SGHRS, CDR2 YFSETQ. This CDR3 has 13 amino acids. V lost 7 bases and J lost 7, with 14 bases in between. The CDR3 protein is CASHGNRGEKLFF. CDR3 sequence (DNA): TGCGCCAGCCACGGGAACCGGGGTGAAAAACTGTTTTTT.

The chain links TRBV6-5 to TRBJ2-7, with TRBD1 identical over 9 bases. V dropped 5 bases and J dropped 3; count of bases not matched to a gene: 8. The CDR3 extends over 15 amino acids. Germline V lookup: CDR1 MNHEY, CDR2 SVGAGI. The CDR3 protein is CASSPQGARGYEQYV. CDR3 in DNA: TGTGCCAGCAGTCCACAGGGGGCGCGGGGCTACGAGCAGTACGTC.

The chain joins TRBV5-1 to TRBJ1-2; the D gene is possibly TRBD1 (6 bases). The germline V and J ends were trimmed by 0 bases and 7 bases, with 10 bases remaining between them. CDR1 is SGHRS and CDR2 is YFSETQ in the germline V gene. The CDR3 length is 13 residues. The CDR3 region is CASSLDRVGGYTF. CDR3 nucleotide sequence: TGCGCCAGCAGCTTGGACAGGGTGGGTGGCTACACCTTC.

J is TRBJ1-1 and V is TRBV9, with D uncertain. Deletions cut 4 bases from V and 0 bases from J, with 4 bases between. CDR1 is SGDLS, CDR2 YYNGEE, per germline. CDR3 size: 12 residues. The CDR3 sequence: CASSPVNTEAFF. The DNA for the CDR3 is TGTGCCAGCAGCCCAGTGAACACTGAAGCTTTCTTT.

This clone was picked up a small number of times. The V call is TRBV13, the J call TRBJ1-4, with 8 positions matching TRBD1. V was clipped by 4 bases and J by 0 bases; unmatched bases: 10. The CDR3 contains 18 residues. Per the germline V gene, CDR1 is PRHDT and CDR2 is FYEKMQ (reference sequence). CDR3: CASSSRTGRIATNEKLFF. CDR3 sequence (DNA): TGTGCCAGCAGCTCCCGGACAGGGAGAATTGCAACTAATGAAAAACTGTTTTTT.

The rearrangement joins TRBV19 to TRBJ1-1; 11 nucleotides align to TRBD1. There are 17 residues in the CDR3. Trimming removed 11 bases from V and 4 bases from J; junction bases left unmatched: 18. Germline V CDR1 and CDR2: LNHDA, SQIVND (reference sequence). The CDR3 DNA follows: TGTGCCTCCCTCCCCCGGACAGGGGGCGTCTTGGGCACTGAAGCTTTCTTT. Translating gives CASLPRTGGVLGTEAFF.

The gene calls are TRBV3-1 (or the pseudogene TRBV3-2) and TRBJ1-3; 7 positions match TRBD1. Germline values: CDR1 LGHDT, CDR2 YNNKEL (reference sequence). Germline trimming cut 4 bases from V and 4 bases from J; bases unmatched to any gene: 7. This CDR3 spans 15 amino acids. The CDR3 DNA reads as TGTGCCAGCAGCCGAGGGACAGACGGAGGAAACACCATATATTTT. It translates to CASSRGTDGGNTIYF.

This chain connects TRBV28 to TRBJ1-1; 9 positions match TRBD1. The junction had 8 bases not matched to a gene; V was cut back by 4 bases and J by 5 bases. CDR1 MDHEN and CDR2 SYDVKM come from the germline V gene. This CDR3 contains 15 residues. The CDR3 reads CASSSQGARSTEAFF. CDR3 sequence (DNA): TGTGCCAGCAGTTCACAGGGGGCCCGGTCGACTGAAGCTTTCTTT.

This sequence joins TRBV28 and TRBJ2-7; TRBD1 agrees at 9 bases. The V and J ends lost 3 bases and 9 bases, in that order; junction bases with no gene match: 9. The V gene's germline CDR1 is MDHEN and CDR2 SYDVKM. The CDR3 contains 14 residues. CDR3 DNA: TGTGCCAGCAGTTTGGGACAGGGCTACGAAGGGCAGTACTTC. This encodes CASSLGQGYEGQYF.

The V call is TRBV5-8, the J call TRBJ2-7; TRBD1 matches at 9 bases. This CDR3 contains 16 residues. From germline, CDR1 is SGHTS and CDR2 YDEGEE. Germline trimming cut 4 bases from V and 3 bases from J; bases unmatched to any gene: 11. The CDR3 DNA reads TGTGCCAGCAGCCGAACCTTAGGGACAGGGATCTACGAGCAGTACTTC. Translated, it gives CASSRTLGTGIYEQYF.

This clone was observed a handful of times. The V and J genes are TRBV27 and TRBJ1-2, with TRBD1 identical over 10 bases. Looked up from germline, CDR1 is MNHEY and CDR2 is SMNVEV (reference sequence). V gave up 5 bases and J gave up 0 bases; unmatched junction bases: 9. The CDR3 spans 17 residues. The CDR3 protein is CASSPRTGGMTNYGYTF. DNA of the CDR3: TGTGCCAGCAGTCCTCGGACAGGGGGGATGACTAACTATGGCTACACCTTC.

This clone has just a few counts. The chain combines TRBV7-2 with TRBJ2-5, with TRBD2 identical over 9 bases. The CDR3 is 15 amino acids. The V gene's germline CDR1 is SGHTA and CDR2 FQGNSA. Unmatched junction bases numbered 5, after V lost 5 bases and J lost 1 base. For the CDR3, the DNA is TGTGCCAGCAGCACGAAGACTAGCGGCCAAGAGACCCAGTACTTC. This encodes CASSTKTSGQETQYF.

The chain recombines TRBV14 with TRBJ1-6; D is perhaps TRBD1 (6 bases). CDR1 and CDR2 from the germline V gene are SGHDN and FVKESK. CDR3 length: 13 amino acids. Deletions cut 3 bases from V and 10 bases from J, with 10 bases between. The CDR3 region is CASSQHRVSPLHF. CDR3 DNA sequence: TGTGCCAGCAGCCAGCACAGGGTCTCACCCCTCCACTTT.

V is TRBV28 and J is TRBJ2-2; 9 bases map to TRBD1. CDR1 is MDHEN and CDR2 is SYDVKM in the germline V gene. CDR3 length: 19 amino acids. Trimming took 1 base from V and 0 from J; bases not matched to a gene: 9. The CDR3: CASSLFLSRDRANTGELFF. CDR3 DNA sequence: TGTGCCAGCAGTTTATTTTTGTCCCGGGACAGGGCGAACACCGGGGAGCTGTTTTTT. Based on the CDR3 plus reference TRBV28 and TRBJ2-2, the full variable domain is DVKVTQSSRYLVKRTGEKVFLECVQDMDHENMFWYRQDPGLGLRLIYFSYDVKMKEKGDIPEGYSVSREKKERFSLILESASTNQTSMYLCASSLFLSRDRANTGELFFGEGSRLTVL.